Listed below are T cell receptor beta chains from one sample, sequenced in a study of T-cell reconstitution after alpha-beta-depleted transplantation in children. TCRdb processed the PCR reads anew with MiXCR; each CDR3 protein has one entry. The sample contains more than 500,000 distinct CDR3 sequences, 10% to 12% of which appear only once. The starting material was PBMCs, mostly from graft donor cells, obtained 180 days after TCRalphabeta/CD19-depleted stem cell transplant. The receptor set was obtained from a female patient younger than 10 who had a stem cell transplant for aplastic anemia, so the T cells may come from the graft donor. Both conserved end residues are part of each CDR3. A D gene is named only where the DNA matches it firmly. Rows may omit the clone size; those that give it use once, few, many or a size class.

clone_size	v_call	j_call	d_call	cdr3_aa	cdr3_nt
many	TRBV5-1	TRBJ1-2	-	CASSLEGPNYGYTF	TGCGCCAGCAGCTTGGAGGGTCCCAACTATGGCTACACCTTC
few	TRBV5-1	TRBJ2-1	-	CASSPRSRGHWMNNEQFF	TGCGCCAGCAGCCCCCGATCAAGAGGCCATTGGATGAACAATGAGCAGTTCTTC
few	TRBV28	TRBJ2-7	TRBD1	CASTPLGVVTGGYEQYF	TGTGCCAGCACCCCCCTGGGGGTAGTGACAGGGGGCTACGAGCAGTACTTC
-	TRBV18	TRBJ2-1	-	CASSPGQPRGYYNEQFF	TGTGCCAGCTCACCAGGACAGCCACGGGGCTACTACAATGAGCAGTTCTTC
-	TRBV20-1	TRBJ2-5	-	CSASFTGLIETQYF	TGCAGTGCTAGTTTCACAGGGTTGATAGAGACCCAGTACTTC
many	TRBV27	TRBJ2-1	TRBD1	CASTPRAGGHEQFF	TGTGCCAGCACCCCTCGAGCAGGGGGACATGAGCAGTTCTTC
-	TRBV7-2	TRBJ2-7	TRBD2	CASSMWLGREINEQYF	TGTGCCAGCAGCATGTGGTTGGGGCGGGAGATCAACGAGCAGTACTTC
many	TRBV28	TRBJ2-3	TRBD2	CASSPGLWADTQYF	TGTGCCAGCAGTCCGGGACTATGGGCAGATACGCAGTATTTT
-	TRBV20-1	TRBJ1-5	-	CSARESPVQPQHF	TGCAGTGCTAGAGAGTCGCCGGTACAGCCCCAGCATTTT
-	TRBV15	TRBJ2-5	TRBD1	CATSRHKRSTGSFLLVWETQYF	TGTGCCACCAGCAGACATAAGCGTTCGACAGGGAGTTTTCTATTAGTTTGGGAGACCCAGTACTTC
few	TRBV6-1	TRBJ2-3	TRBD1	CASSDEGQRTDTQYF	TGTGCCAGCAGTGATGAGGGACAGCGCACAGATACGCAGTATTTT
-	TRBV4-3	TRBJ1-2	-	CASSQDLQGINYGYTF	TGCGCCAGCAGCCAAGATCTCCAGGGGATAAACTATGGCTACACCTTC
-	TRBV4-3	TRBJ2-1	TRBD2	CASSPRTSGRVVNEQFF	TGCGCCAGCAGCCCTCGGACTAGCGGGAGGGTGGTGAATGAGCAGTTCTTC
-	TRBV18	TRBJ2-1	TRBD1	CASAGQGYNEQFF	TGTGCCAGCGCGGGACAGGGCTACAATGAGCAGTTCTTC
few	TRBV20-1	TRBJ1-3	-	CSARVWEAGSGNTIYF	TGCAGTGCTAGAGTCTGGGAAGCGGGCTCTGGAAACACCATATATTTT
few	TRBV5-1	TRBJ1-1	-	CASSSRRVREGTEAFF	TGCGCCAGCAGCTCGAGACGGGTCCGGGAGGGGACTGAAGCTTTCTTT
-	TRBV5-4	TRBJ2-3	-	CASRVLDPSTDTQYF	TGTGCCAGCAGGGTCTTGGACCCTAGCACAGATACGCAGTATTTT
few	TRBV10-3	TRBJ2-1	-	CAISESTSSYNEQFF	TGTGCCATCAGTGAGTCGACCAGCTCCTACAATGAGCAGTTCTTC
few	TRBV7-2	TRBJ2-1	-	CASSPPSVAYNEQFF	TGTGCCAGCAGCCCCCCTAGCGTAGCCTACAATGAGCAGTTCTTC
few	TRBV4-3	TRBJ1-2	-	CASSQDRRAGVGYTF	TGCGCCAGCAGCCAAGATCGAAGGGCAGGGGTTGGCTACACCTTC
few	TRBV4-1	TRBJ1-1	TRBD1	CASSQEDRVNTEAFF	TGCGCCAGCAGCCAAGAGGACAGGGTGAACACTGAAGCTTTCTTT
few	TRBV7-8	TRBJ1-5	-	CASSLSENQPQHF	TGTGCCAGCAGCTTGTCAGAAAATCAGCCCCAGCATTTT
many	TRBV24-1	TRBJ2-1	-	CATARSTDEQFF	TGTGCCACCGCTAGGTCCACCGATGAGCAGTTCTTC
-	TRBV20-1	TRBJ2-2	-	CSARDPGGTDGELFF	TGCAGTGCTAGAGATCCCGGGGGAACCGACGGGGAGCTGTTTTTT
few	TRBV7-2	TRBJ2-1	TRBD2	CASSSSGRRKFF	TGTGCCAGCAGCTCTAGCGGGAGACGGAAGTTCTTC
few	TRBV5-1	TRBJ2-3	-	CASRPTTGIRDTQYF	TGCGCCAGCAGACCCACTACAGGGATCCGCGATACGCAGTATTTT
few	TRBV5-1	TRBJ2-1	-	CASSLGGANNEQFF	TGCGCCAGCAGCTTGGGCGGGGCCAACAATGAGCAGTTCTTC
-	TRBV4-3	TRBJ2-1	-	CASSQDPSFREQFF	TGCGCCAGCAGCCAAGATCCTAGTTTTCGAGAGCAGTTCTTC
few	TRBV20-1	TRBJ1-6	-	CSARERLRSSYNSPLHF	TGCAGTGCTAGGGAGAGGCTCAGGAGCTCCTATAATTCACCCCTCCACTTT
few	TRBV2	TRBJ2-4	-	CASSDNSVNIQYF	TGTGCCAGCAGTGACAACAGTGTAAACATTCAGTACTTC